Listed below are T cell receptor beta chains from one sample, sequenced in a study of blood T cell repertoires in COVID-19. TCRdb's table, derived via immunoSEQ multiplex PCR, lists solely in-frame clones and lacks some. The table lists around 150,000 clones, about 88% of them singletons. Sequencing was done on a sample of peripheral blood. These receptor sequences come from a woman aged 60-75 years with COVID-19, enrolled during active disease. CDR3s include the opening cysteine and the closing phenylalanine or tryptophan. D genes are given only for firm matches. Part of the rows lack a size; the others show once, few, many or a class for expanded clones.

d_call clone_size j_call v_call cdr3_aa cdr3_nt
TRBD1 - TRBJ1-4 TRBV5-1 CASSLATGVTTNEKLFF TGCGCCAGCAGCTTGGCCACAGGGGTAACGACTAATGAAAAACTGTTTTTT
TRBD1 - TRBJ1-4 TRBV6-5 CASMGRGNDEKLFF TGTGCCAGCATGGGCAGGGGGAATGATGAAAAACTGTTTTTT
TRBD1 - TRBJ1-1 TRBV24-1 CATSDLGGHTEAFF TGTGCCACCAGTGATTTAGGGGGCCACACTGAAGCTTTCTTT
- once TRBJ1-6 TRBV3-1/TRBV3-2 CASSPLLRSYNSPLHF TGTGCCAGCAGCCCACTTCTGAGGTCCTATAATTCACCCCTCCACTTT
- - TRBJ2-3 TRBV5-1 CASSPAAGPSTDTQYF TGCGCCAGCAGCCCCGCGGCGGGTCCTAGCACAGATACGCAGTATTTT
- - TRBJ1-6 TRBV10-3 CAISSGQLNSPLHF TGTGCCATCAGTTCAGGACAGCTTAATTCACCCCTCCACTTT
- - TRBJ2-1 TRBV25-1 CASRGQFSDEQFF TGTGCCAGCAGAGGACAGTTCTCCGATGAGCAGTTCTTC
- - TRBJ1-3 TRBV11-3 CASSLDYSGNTIYF TGTGCCAGCAGCTTAGATTACTCTGGAAACACCATATATTTT
- few TRBJ1-3 TRBV29-1 CSVGPGGENTIYF TGCAGCGTTGGTCCCGGAGGGGAAAACACCATATATTTT
TRBD1 - TRBJ1-2 TRBV5-4 CASSLVGTGGANGYTF TGTGCCAGCAGCTTGGTGGGGACAGGGGGCGCAAATGGCTACACCTTC
TRBD2 - TRBJ2-1 TRBV11-3 CASSRGGTSGSQDEQFF TGTGCCAGCAGCCGGGGAGGGACTAGCGGGAGTCAGGATGAGCAGTTCTTC
- - TRBJ2-1 TRBV6-6 CASSPYPDSSAQFF TGTGCCAGCAGTCCCTATCCGGACTCCTCGGCACAGTTCTTC
TRBD1 - TRBJ1-2 TRBV14 CASSRDRGVGYTF TGTGCCAGCAGCCGCGACAGGGGGGTTGGCTACACCTTC
TRBD2 - TRBJ2-1 TRBV6-5 CASSRGLAGGHEQFF TGTGCCAGCAGTCGAGGACTAGCGGGAGGACATGAGCAGTTCTTC
TRBD2 - TRBJ2-3 TRBV11-2 CASSFSGGAGDTQYF TGTGCCAGCAGCTTTAGCGGGGGGGCGGGAGATACGCAGTATTTT
- - TRBJ1-6 TRBV7-2 CASSFRPRSNSPLHF TGTGCCAGCAGCTTCCGACCGAGGAGTAATTCACCCCTCCACTTT
- - TRBJ2-1 TRBV11-2 CASSLNGGAYEQFF TGTGCCAGCAGCTTGAACGGGGGAGCCTATGAGCAGTTCTTC
- - TRBJ2-7 TRBV7-8 CASSLLGRVDEQYF TGTGCCAGCAGCTTACTAGGGAGAGTGGACGAGCAGTACTTC